Described below is a single T cell receptor (beta chain) sequence and its context. This specimen belongs to a study of cytomegalovirus exposure and HLA in healthy donors. The germline V gene encodes CDR1 SGHTA and CDR2 FQGNSA. The CDR3 has 16 amino acids. The ends were cut back, 1 base at V and 5 bases at J, with 15 bases in the middle. The PCR employed 60 Vbeta primers together with 13 Jbeta primers. The data were produced by immunoSEQ multiplex PCR, yet TCRdb's version contains in-frame clones alone and is incomplete. Of roughly 120,000 clones in the sample, approximately 80% were seen once. Source material: PBMCs. The receptor's source is a man aged 18 to 30 in good health and CMV-seronegative. The chain couples TRBV7-2 to TRBJ1-5, with D possibly TRBD1 on 5 matching bases. CDR3 protein: CASSLGRAGQYQPQHF. The CDR3 DNA is TGTGCCAGCAGCTTAGGCCGGGCAGGGCAGTATCAGCCCCAGCATTTT.